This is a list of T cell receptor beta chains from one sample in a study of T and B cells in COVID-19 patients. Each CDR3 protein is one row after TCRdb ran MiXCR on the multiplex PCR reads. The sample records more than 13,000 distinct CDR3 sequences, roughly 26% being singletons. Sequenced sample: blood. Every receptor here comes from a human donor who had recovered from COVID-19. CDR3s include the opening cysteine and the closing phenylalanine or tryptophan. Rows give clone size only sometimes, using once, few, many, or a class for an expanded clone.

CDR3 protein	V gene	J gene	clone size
CASRPTGWGNQPQHF	TRBV6-5	TRBJ1-5	.
CASSPGESGADTQYF	TRBV6-5	TRBJ2-3	medium-sized
CASSKDRGGQETQYF	TRBV7-9	TRBJ2-5	.
CASSPLNTEAFF	TRBV6-2/TRBV6-3	TRBJ1-1	.
CASRGLGMEGEQYF	TRBV19	TRBJ2-7	medium-sized
CASSSGTFLGELFF	TRBV27	TRBJ2-2	.
CASSLDQLPDTQYF	TRBV7-2	TRBJ2-3	.
CATSRDPRLDSDTGELFF	TRBV15	TRBJ2-2	medium-sized
CASSLRGQPYGYTF	TRBV5-6	TRBJ1-2	.
CASSFGQGRTEAFF	TRBV12-3/TRBV12-4	TRBJ1-1	.
CASSYGGLYSPLHF	TRBV6-2/TRBV6-3	TRBJ1-6	.
CASSPSSGSGNEQFF	TRBV18	TRBJ2-1	few
CASSLRDRGPYEQYF	TRBV5-1	TRBJ2-7	few
CASSSLLGYEQYF	TRBV11-1	TRBJ2-7	medium-sized
CASSPGTDYEQYF	TRBV12-3/TRBV12-4	TRBJ2-7	few
CASSRVRVNTIYF	TRBV19	TRBJ1-3	.
CASSIPLNWRQDQPQHF	TRBV19	TRBJ1-5	.
CASRTGESYEQYF	TRBV6-2/TRBV6-3	TRBJ2-7	.
CASSSDTGSYNEQFF	TRBV18	TRBJ2-1	medium-sized
CASSLKGYEKLFF	TRBV12-3/TRBV12-4	TRBJ1-4	.
CASSITGVQPQHF	TRBV19	TRBJ1-5	few
CASSGGQIYEQYF	TRBV13	TRBJ2-7	.
CASSPQGPPQETQYF	TRBV18	TRBJ2-5	few
CSVPGLAGIYNEQFF	TRBV29-1	TRBJ2-1	.
CASSYRGLTYEQYF	TRBV6-2/TRBV6-3	TRBJ2-7	few
CASSNDRFYEQYF	TRBV5-5	TRBJ2-7	medium-sized